These T cell receptor beta chains were read from a single sample in a study of CD8+CD57+ T cells in acquired aplastic anemia. TCRdb reprocessed the reads via MiXCR and lists one record per CDR3 protein. In the table there are approximately 98,000 distinct CDR3 sequences, 55% to 80% of which are singletons. Sequencing input: sorted CD4+, CD8+, or CD8+CD57+ T cells (not recorded which) from PBMCs. The receptors come from a human donor with aplastic anemia. Each CDR3 is given with its conserved first and last residue. Each record gives: D gene, V gene, CDR3 length, clone size, J gene, CDR3 DNA, CDR3 protein. A D gene is named only where the DNA matches it firmly. Part of the rows lack a size; the others show once, few, many or a class for expanded clones.

NA	TRBV3-1	14	NA	TRBJ1-1	TGTGCCAGCAGCCTCAGGGGCAGGGACACTGAAGCTTTCTTT	CASSLRGRDTEAFF
TRBD2	TRBV12-3/TRBV12-4	12	NA	TRBJ2-1	TGTGCCAGCACTAGCGGGGGTGATGAGCAGTTCTTC	CASTSGGDEQFF
NA	TRBV7-9	14	NA	TRBJ2-7	TGTGCCAGCAGTTACGAACCCGGGAGTTACGAGCAGTACTTC	CASSYEPGSYEQYF
NA	TRBV20-1	13	few	TRBJ2-7	TGCAGTGCTAGATCCATCAGCAGCTACGAGCAGTACTTC	CSARSISSYEQYF
TRBD2	TRBV12-3/TRBV12-4	17	NA	TRBJ2-3	TGTGCCAGCAGTTTCCCTACCGGGACTAGTGGCACAGATACGCAGTATTTT	CASSFPTGTSGTDTQYF
NA	TRBV6-2/TRBV6-3	17	NA	TRBJ2-3	TGTGCCAGCAGTTACCCCTATACAGGGAGACCCACAGATACGCAGTATTTT	CASSYPYTGRPTDTQYF
NA	TRBV7-9	13	NA	TRBJ2-7	TGTGCCAGCAGCGTGGGACTGAACTACGAGCAGTACTTC	CASSVGLNYEQYF
TRBD2	TRBV9	14	few	TRBJ2-3	TGTGCCAGCAGCGGGGGACTAGCGGCAGATACGCAGTATTTT	CASSGGLAADTQYF
TRBD1	TRBV11-3	16	NA	TRBJ2-1	TGTGCCAGCAACGATAAACCGGGACAGACACTTAATGAGCAGTTCTTC	CASNDKPGQTLNEQFF
TRBD2	TRBV7-1	21	NA	TRBJ2-1	TGTGCCAGCAGCTCATACCGACCGGGACTAGGAGTAATAGGCTCCTACAATGAGCAGTTCTTC	CASSSYRPGLGVIGSYNEQFF
NA	TRBV2	13	NA	TRBJ2-3	TGTGCCAGCAGTGAAGCCTCTCCCGTGGCGCAGTATTTT	CASSEASPVAQYF
NA	TRBV5-4	18	many	TRBJ1-1	TGTGCCAGCAGCTTGGAGGCGGGGGCTTCCTTTTGGGACACTGAAGCTTTCTTT	CASSLEAGASFWDTEAFF
TRBD1	TRBV12-3/TRBV12-4	18	NA	TRBJ2-2	TGTGCCGGCAGTTCTCGGACAGGGGGCTCCGGTCCCACCGGGGAGCTGTTTTTT	CAGSSRTGGSGPTGELFF
NA	TRBV20-1	15	NA	TRBJ2-7	TGCAGTGCTAGAGGGCTAGCGAGCAGCTCCTACGAGCAGTACTTC	CSARGLASSSYEQYF
NA	TRBV12-3/TRBV12-4	13	many	TRBJ1-1	TGTGCCAGCAGTTTCCGCGGGGCCACTGAAGCTTTCTTT	CASSFRGATEAFF
TRBD2	TRBV29-1	13	NA	TRBJ2-1	TGCAGCGTTGTGACTAGCGGGAGGAATGAGCAGTTCTTC	CSVVTSGRNEQFF
NA	TRBV29-1	13	few	TRBJ1-1	TGCAGCGGGCGAGGAAGCCCGAACACTGAAGCTTTCTTT	CSGRGSPNTEAFF
NA	TRBV13	15	many	TRBJ2-5	TGTGCCAGCAGCTTCCGCCTTGGGCAGAAAGAGACCCAGTACTTC	CASSFRLGQKETQYF
TRBD2	TRBV5-1	15	NA	TRBJ2-1	TGCGCCAGCAGCAGGATAGCGGGAGGTTACAATGAGCAGTTCTTC	CASSRIAGGYNEQFF
NA	TRBV7-9	11	NA	TRBJ2-5	TGTGCCAGCACCTCCCAAGTTGGCCAGTACTTC	CASTSQVGQYF
TRBD1	TRBV20-1	14	NA	TRBJ1-1	TGCAGTGCTGCTTCACCGGGACAGGGTTTTGAAGCTTTCTTT	CSAASPGQGFEAFF
TRBD1	TRBV20-1	13	NA	TRBJ2-5	TGCAGTGCTAAAGGACAGGACCAAGAGACCCAGTACTTC	CSAKGQDQETQYF
NA	TRBV5-1	16	few	TRBJ1-6	TGCGCCAGCAGCCCGGCCGGGGCAGGGAGCAATTCACCCCTCCACTTT	CASSPAGAGSNSPLHF
TRBD2	TRBV11-1	15	once	TRBJ2-3	TGTGCCAGCAGCGGACCCGGGACTAGCGCAGATACGCAGTATTTT	CASSGPGTSADTQYF
TRBD2	TRBV7-6	17	NA	TRBJ2-3	TGTGCCAGCAGCTTTGGGACTAGCGGGACCAGCACAGATACGCAGTATTTT	CASSFGTSGTSTDTQYF
NA	TRBV20-1	14	NA	TRBJ2-3	TGCAGTGCTAGGGCCAGCTTAAGCACAGATACGCAGTATTTT	CSARASLSTDTQYF
TRBD2	TRBV20-1	14	medium-sized	TRBJ2-1	TGCAGTGCTAGAGGACTAGCGGCCAACAATGAGCAGTTCTTC	CSARGLAANNEQFF
TRBD2	TRBV19	17	NA	TRBJ2-1	TGTGCCAGTAGTATAGAGGTGGGCGGGGGGCCCTACAATGAGCAGTTCTTC	CASSIEVGGGPYNEQFF
TRBD2	TRBV29-1	14	NA	TRBJ2-7	TGCAGCGTTAGACTAGCGGGAGGGTCCTACGAGCAGTACTTC	CSVRLAGGSYEQYF
NA	TRBV20-1	14	many	TRBJ1-1	TGCAGTGCTAGAGATCCCAGGGTAGACACTGAAGCTTTCTTT	CSARDPRVDTEAFF
TRBD1	TRBV19	12	NA	TRBJ2-2	TGTGCCAGTAGTACACAGGGGAGGGAGCTGTTTTTT	CASSTQGRELFF
NA	TRBV28	14	NA	TRBJ2-7	TGTGCCAGCAGTTTACCCGGGAGTCGACCCGAGCAGTACTTC	CASSLPGSRPEQYF
NA	TRBV2	12	NA	TRBJ2-7	TGTGCCAGCAGTGAAGAGACCTCGGCGCAGTACTTC	CASSEETSAQYF
TRBD2	TRBV7-8	17	many	TRBJ2-3	TGTGCCAGCAGCTCTTTACTAGCGGGGGTTAGCACAGATACGCAGTATTTT	CASSSLLAGVSTDTQYF